The sequence of this TCR beta chain was determined in a study of graft-versus-host responses after intestinal transplantation. About the study: Among the recipients, all got anti-thymocyte globulin induction and then tacrolimus and steroids for roughly three years.

Assay used: immunoSEQ multiplex PCR; TCRdb lists only in-frame clones, some missing. The sample records 85,000 to 100,000 clones, approximately 85% being singletons. J was trimmed by 6 bases and V by 5 bases; bases with no gene match: 7. The CDR3 consists of 14 residues. Germline CDR1 and CDR2: SNHLY and FYNNEI. The source of this sequence is a human patient who received an intestinal transplant, so some T cells may come from the graft donor. This chain joins TRBV2 and TRBJ1-1; TRBD1 agrees at 9 bases. The sample in question was PBMCs, obtained 255 days after intestinal transplant. The CDR3 DNA reads TGTGCCAGCAGTTACAAACAGGGGGCCCCTGAAGCTTTCTTT. Protein product: CASSYKQGAPEAFF.